The 31 T cell receptor beta chains below all came from one sample that was sequenced in a study of human versus mouse CDR3 diversity and MHC coevolution. The repertoire was sequenced with immunoSEQ multiplex PCR; TCRdb's copy has only in-frame clones and lacks some. The sample holds tens of thousands of clones, around 93% seen once. The material sequenced was naive CD4+ T cells from blood. Subset here: CD45RO-negative CD62L-positive naive CD4 T cells. The receptors were sampled from a person aged 25 to 69 in good health.

V and J are TRBV19 and TRBJ1-1; D is perhaps TRBD1 (5 bases). CDR3 length: 12 residues. V was pared by 7 bases and J by 4 bases, with 10 bases between. Germline V lookup: CDR1 LNHDA, CDR2 SQIVND (reference sequence). This CDR3 is CASTKTATEAFF. CDR3 nucleotides: TGTGCCAGTACCAAGACAGCCACTGAAGCTTTCTTT.

The V and J genes are TRBV18 and TRBJ2-3, with TRBD2 matching over 8 bases. The germline V gene encodes CDR1 KGHSH and CDR2 LQKENI. J lost 3 bases, V lost 3 bases, and 8 bases had no gene match. There are 16 residues in the CDR3. CDR3: CASSPRQRLATDTQYF. Here the CDR3 DNA reads TGTGCCAGCTCACCCCGTCAGAGACTAGCGACAGATACGCAGTATTTT.

The rearrangement uses TRBV28 and TRBJ2-3, with D perhaps matching TRBD2 (7 bases). Germline lookup yields CDR1 MDHEN and CDR2 SYDVKM. V lost 6 bases and J lost 2, with 18 bases in between. CDR3 size: 16 residues. CDR3 nucleotide sequence: TGTGCCAGCAGACTGTCTGGCGGGGGCCACACAGATACGCAGTATTTT. This codes for CASRLSGGGHTDTQYF.

V usage is TRBV4-2 and J usage is TRBJ2-1, with a weak D call TRBD2 (6 bases). The CDR3 loop spans 14 amino acids. The ends were cut back, 7 bases at V and 3 bases at J, with 13 bases in the middle. From germline, CDR1 is LGHNA and CDR2 YNFKEQ. The CDR3 nucleotides read TGTGCCAGCAAAGATAGCGGAGTCTACAATGAGCAGTTCTTC. This sequence encodes CASKDSGVYNEQFF.

About this clone itself: The germline gene is not matched at one end of the junction; a read error may be the cause. This rearrangement joins TRBV27 to TRBJ2-1; the D gene is possibly TRBD2 (5 bases). Germline CDR1 is MNHEY and CDR2 is SMNVEV (reference sequence). The CDR3 is made up of 12 amino acids. CDR3 amino acids: CASSPDGGRIIF. In DNA, the CDR3 is TGTGCCAGCAGTCCCGACGGCGGGCGGATAATCTTC.

The rearrangement links TRBV30 to TRBJ2-3; 16 nucleotides line up with TRBD2. Germline V gives CDR1 GTSNPN, CDR2 SVGIG (reference sequence). V was clipped by 6 bases and J by 0 bases; unmatched bases: 12. The CDR3 is made up of 19 amino acids. The CDR3 DNA reads TGTGCCTGCAACCCGGGACTAGCGGGGGGGTGGTCTAGCACAGATACGCAGTATTTT. It codes for CACNPGLAGGWSSTDTQYF.

The rearrangement joins TRBV9 to TRBJ2-4; TRBD2 matches 10 bases. Germline-derived CDR1 and CDR2 are SGDLS and YYNGEE. This CDR3 is built from 15 residues. The trim removed 0 bases at V and 10 bases at J, leaving 7 bases unmatched. This CDR3 reads CASSVGSGGWGIQYF. In DNA, the CDR3 is TGTGCCAGCAGCGTAGGTAGCGGGGGGTGGGGGATTCAGTACTTC. Together with reference TRBV9 and TRBJ2-4, the CDR3 gives the full variable domain: DSGVTQTPKHLITATGQRVTLRCSPRSGDLSVYWYQQSLDQGLQFLIQYYNGEERAKGNILERFSAQQFPDLHSELNLSSLELGDSALYFCASSVGSGGWGIQYFGAGTRLSVL.

This clone was picked up one time. The genes are TRBV10-3 and TRBJ1-1; 9 nucleotides match TRBD1. The V gene's germline CDR1 is ENHRY and CDR2 SYGVKD. V was clipped by 2 bases and J by 2 bases; unmatched bases: 3. The CDR3 length is 15 residues. In DNA form, the CDR3 reads TGTGCCATCAGTGAGGGGGGACAGGGAAACACTGAAGCTTTCTTT. Amino acid sequence: CAISEGGQGNTEAFF.

V gene TRBV7-9 combines with J gene TRBJ2-7; D perhaps matches TRBD2 (6 bases). The V end was cut by 1 base, the J end by 7 bases, with 11 bases between. The germline CDR1 and CDR2 sequences are SEHNR and FQNEAQ (reference sequence). This CDR3 is built from 13 residues. The CDR3 bases are TGTGCCAGCAGCTTAGAAGGGGCGGGAGAGCAGTACTTC. This gives the protein CASSLEGAGEQYF.

The chain carries TRBV7-9 and TRBJ1-3; 9 bases are shared with TRBD1. The V and J ends lost 6 bases and 4 bases, in that order; junction bases with no gene match: 4. The CDR3 runs to 14 residues. Germline lookup yields CDR1 SEHNR and CDR2 FQNEAQ (reference sequence). CDR3 sequence: CASRRTGAGNTIYF. The CDR3 DNA is TGTGCCAGCAGACGGACAGGGGCCGGAAACACCATATATTTT.

The V and J genes are TRBV5-6 and TRBJ2-3, with 10 bases fitting TRBD2. The CDR3 sequence is 14 residues long. Trimming at V came to 5 bases and at J to 1 base, leaving 1 base not matched to a gene. Germline CDR1 reads SGHDT; CDR2 reads YYEEEE. Here the CDR3 DNA reads TGTGCCAGCAGAACTAGCGGGGGCACAGATACGCAGTATTTT. It encodes CASRTSGGTDTQYF.

This chain links TRBV2 with TRBJ2-7, with a weak D call TRBD2 (6 bases). Trimming stripped 0 bases from V and 7 bases from J, with 19 bases between. Germline assignment: CDR1 SNHLY and CDR2 FYNNEI. The CDR3 spans 16 residues. The CDR3 sequence: CASSEALWGRGGEQYF. The CDR3 region has the DNA TGTGCCAGCAGTGAAGCGCTTTGGGGACGGGGAGGAGAGCAGTACTTC.

With regard to this clone: Sequence at one end of the junction differs from germline and may be a read error. The sample has other DNA sequences that encode this CDR3 too. The chain recombines TRBV6-1 with TRBJ2-7; 8 nucleotides line up with TRBD2. Germline CDR1 MNHNS, CDR2 SASEGT. This CDR3 contains 14 residues. Here the CDR3 reads CASKIAGSSYEQYF. The CDR3, as DNA: TGTGCCAGCAAGATAGCGGGGAGCTCCTACGAGCAATACTTC.

V is TRBV19 and J is TRBJ1-4, with D maybe TRBD1 (5 bases). CDR3 length: 15 residues. V lost 3 bases and J lost 0, with 8 bases in between. Germline V gives CDR1 LNHDA, CDR2 SQIVND (reference sequence). The DNA of the CDR3 is TGTGCCAGTAGTATGACAGACTCAACTAATGAAAAACTGTTTTTT. Protein sequence: CASSMTDSTNEKLFF.

This chain uses TRBV5-4 with TRBJ2-7, with unresolved D. The germline V and J ends were trimmed by 4 bases and 0 bases, with 17 bases remaining between them. Germline V gene lookup returns CDR1 SGHNT and CDR2 YYREEE (reference sequence). This CDR3 is 16 amino acids long. The CDR3 bases are TGTGCCAGCAGCCCGGCTCCAAGCGAAGGCTCCTACGAGCAGTACTTC. Residues: CASSPAPSEGSYEQYF. The full variable domain, completed using reference TRBV5-4 and TRBJ2-7, is ETGVTQSPTHLIKTRGQQVTLRCSSQSGHNTVSWYQQALGQGPQFIFQYYREEENGRGNFPPRFSGLQFPNYSSELNVNALELDDSALYLCASSPAPSEGSYEQYFGPGTRLTVT.

The chain uses TRBV29-1 and TRBJ1-2; tentatively, D is TRBD1 (5 bases). Looked up from germline, CDR1 is SQVTM and CDR2 is ANQGSEA. CDR3 length: 11 amino acids. Trimming took off 6 bases at V and 5 bases at J, with 10 bases between the two ends. The CDR3 region is CSVHTGYGYTF. As DNA, the CDR3 is TGCAGCGTCCACACAGGATATGGCTACACCTTC.

The chain combines TRBV18 with TRBJ2-2; 14 bases fit TRBD2. The CDR3 contains 17 residues. The J segment lost 7 bases and the V segment lost 3 bases, leaving 7 bases of the junction unmatched. In germline, CDR1 is KGHSH, CDR2 LQKENI. This chain's CDR3 is CASSPTGLAGEYGELFF. In DNA, the CDR3 is TGTGCCAGCTCACCGACGGGACTAGCGGGAGAGTACGGGGAGCTGTTTTTT. The whole variable domain, remainder taken from reference TRBV18 and TRBJ2-2, is NAGVMQNPRHLVRRRGQEARLRCSPMKGHSHVYWYRQLPEEGLKFMVYLQKENIIDESGMPKERFSAEFPKEGPSILRIQQVVRGDSAAYFCASSPTGLAGEYGELFFGEGSRLTVL.

The chain joins TRBV2 to TRBJ1-2; no clear D. Trimming left V 3 bases short and J 4 bases short, with 12 bases between. Per the germline V gene, CDR1 is SNHLY and CDR2 is FYNNEI. This CDR3 has 14 residues. The CDR3 DNA reads as TGTGCCAGCAGTGATCCCGGGGTGGGCTATGGCTACACCTTC. Its translation is CASSDPGVGYGYTF.

This chain connects TRBV19 to TRBJ2-6; perhaps TRBD2 as D (6 bases). V dropped 8 bases and J dropped 1 base, with 12 bases sitting between them. CDR1 and CDR2 (germline): LNHDA, SQIVND (reference sequence). The CDR3 loop spans 15 amino acids. The CDR3 DNA is TGTGCCAGTCGGGACTTGGGTTCTGGGGCCAACGTCCTGACTTTC. Residues: CASRDLGSGANVLTF. Filled out from reference TRBV19 and TRBJ2-6, the complete variable domain reads DGGITQSPKYLFRKEGQNVTLSCEQNLNHDAMYWYRQDPGQGLRLIYYSQIVNDFQKGDIAEGYSVSREKKESFPLTVTSAQKNPTAFYLCASRDLGSGANVLTFGAGSRLTVL.

The rearrangement uses TRBV5-1 and TRBJ2-3; 13 bases map to TRBD2. The germline CDR1 and CDR2 sequences are SGHRS and YFSETQ. This CDR3 has 16 amino acids. V dropped 4 bases and J dropped 5; count of bases not matched to a gene: 7. The CDR3 protein is CASSNGLAGVKDTQYF. The CDR3 DNA sequence: TGCGCCAGCAGCAACGGACTAGCGGGAGTTAAAGATACGCAGTATTTT.

The V gene is TRBV5-6, the J gene TRBJ2-1, with 11 bases fitting TRBD2. J gave up 8 bases and V 3 bases, and 7 bases lay outside the gene matches. The CDR3 runs to 15 residues. Germline CDR1 SGHDT, CDR2 YYEEEE. In DNA form, the CDR3 reads TGTGCCAGCAGCTCACTAGCGGGAGTAGTCGATGAGCAGTTCTTC. Translation: CASSSLAGVVDEQFF.

V and J are TRBV6-5 and TRBJ1-1; 7 bases are a match to TRBD1. This CDR3 comprises 15 residues. The trim removed 2 bases at V and 0 bases at J, leaving 3 bases unmatched. Germline CDR1 is MNHEY and CDR2 is SVGAGI. The CDR3 loop is CASSYGQALNTEAFF. CDR3 DNA: TGTGCCAGCAGTTACGGACAGGCTTTGAACACTGAAGCTTTCTTT.

This sequence joins TRBV28 and TRBJ1-2; 7 bases line up with TRBD1. The CDR3 runs 12 residues. V lost 8 bases, J lost 3 bases, and 3 bases stayed unmatched. Per germline, CDR1 MDHEN and CDR2 SYDVKM. CDR3 nucleotide sequence: TGTGCCAGCTCAGGGGGGCACTATGGCTACACCTTC. Amino acids: CASSGGHYGYTF.

V and J are TRBV30 and TRBJ2-6, with D unclear. Trimming took 5 bases from V and 3 from J, leaving 5 bases between them. Per the germline V gene, CDR1 is GTSNPN and CDR2 is SVGIG (reference sequence). The CDR3 is 12 residues long. The CDR3 region has the DNA TGTGCCTGGGCAGATGGGGCCAACGTCCTGACTTTC. Encoded protein: CAWADGANVLTF.

The rearrangement uses TRBV10-2 and TRBJ1-2; the D gene is possibly TRBD1 (6 bases). Germline CDR1 WSHSY, CDR2 SAAADI. The CDR3 sequence is 14 residues long. V lost 6 bases and J 1 base, leaving 12 bases between the germline ends. This chain's CDR3 is CASSTDRLNYGYTF. Here the CDR3 DNA reads TGCGCCAGCAGCACCGACAGGCTTAACTATGGCTACACCTTC.

The rearrangement uses TRBV6-5 and TRBJ2-7; 10 nucleotides match TRBD1. Germline CDR1 reads MNHEY; CDR2 reads SVGAGI. The CDR3 sequence is 15 residues long. The trim removed 0 bases at V and 10 bases at J, leaving 9 bases unmatched. CDR3 DNA sequence: TGTGCCAGCAGTTACTCACCTTTAGGGACAGGGGAACAGTACTTC. Its protein product is CASSYSPLGTGEQYF.

The rearrangement links TRBV2 to TRBJ2-1; D unresolved. The CDR3 sequence is 15 residues long. The V gene's germline CDR1 is SNHLY and CDR2 FYNNEI. Trimming stripped 4 bases from V and 2 bases from J, with 12 bases between. The CDR3 spells CASSVALGTYNEQFF. As DNA, the CDR3 is TGTGCCAGCAGTGTAGCCCTGGGCACCTACAATGAGCAGTTCTTC.

Here the CDR3 reads CASSPPIGGKSYNEQFF. The CDR3 coding sequence is TGTGCCAGCTCACCACCGATCGGGGGGAAGTCCTACAATGAGCAGTTCTTC. This rearrangement joins TRBV18 to TRBJ2-1; 7 positions agree with TRBD2. J was trimmed by 1 base and V by 0 bases; bases with no gene match: 6. The germline gives CDR1 KGHSH, CDR2 LQKENI. This CDR3 is 17 amino acids long. Full variable domain (outside the CDR3, taken from reference TRBV18 and TRBJ2-1): NAGVMQNPRHLVRRRGQEARLRCSPMKGHSHVYWYRQLPEEGLKFMVYLQKENIIDESGMPKERFSAEFPKEGPSILRIQQVVRGDSAAYFCASSPPIGGKSYNEQFFGPGTRLTVL.

This sequence joins TRBV6-5 and TRBJ1-1, with 8 bases matching TRBD1. In germline, CDR1 is MNHEY, CDR2 SVGAGI. The CDR3 consists of 16 residues. Germline trimming cut 4 bases from V and 1 base from J; bases unmatched to any gene: 8. CDR3 protein: CASSSLRTGKNTEAFF. For the CDR3, the DNA is TGTGCCAGCAGTTCCCTAAGGACAGGGAAGAACACTGAAGCTTTCTTT.

The chain recombines TRBV28 with TRBJ2-3; 8 positions agree with TRBD2. V shed 8 bases and J 3 bases; nucleotides not matched to a gene: 7. The CDR3 covers 14 residues. CDR1 and CDR2 (germline): MDHEN, SYDVKM. As DNA, the CDR3 is TGTGCCAGCGGGGCGGGAGGCGGGACAGATACGCAGTATTTT. Translation gives CASGAGGGTDTQYF.

The chain links TRBV28 to TRBJ2-3, with D perhaps matching TRBD2 (5 bases). The CDR3 is made up of 14 amino acids. Germline assignment: CDR1 MDHEN and CDR2 SYDVKM. V shed 4 bases and J shed 6 bases, with 14 bases lying between them. CDR3 DNA: TGTGCCAGCAGTTCCCCCGCGGGTGGGGATACGCAGTATTTT. Protein sequence: CASSSPAGGDTQYF.